The rows below give T cell receptor beta chains drawn from one sample of a study of naive and memory T cell subsets. TCRdb used MiXCR to reprocess the UMI-ligation and nested PCR reads, holding one entry per CDR3 protein. This sample has tens of thousands of distinct CDR3 sequences; roughly 9.3% occur once, and the top ten carry about 1.3%. The sequenced sample consisted of naive CD8+ T cells from blood. These receptors were obtained from a human donor in good health. CDR3s include the opening cysteine and the closing phenylalanine or tryptophan. D genes are given only for firm matches. Clone size is given for some rows only: seen once, a few or many times, or a class if the clone is expanded.

v_call	d_call	j_call	clone_size	cdr3_aa	cdr3_nt
TRBV20-1	-	TRBJ1-4	many	CSAPGPTNEKLFF	TGCAGTGCCCCGGGACCGACGAATGAAAAACTGTTTTTT
TRBV7-9	-	TRBJ1-2	many	CASSLHSYGYTF	TGTGCCAGCAGCCTACACAGCTATGGCTACACCTTC
TRBV28	-	TRBJ2-7	many	CASSLDYYEQYF	TGTGCCAGCAGCCTCGACTACTACGAGCAGTACTTC
TRBV7-9	TRBD2	TRBJ2-5	-	CASSFATSGSETQYF	TGTGCCAGCAGCTTCGCGACTAGCGGGAGTGAGACCCAGTACTTC
TRBV27	-	TRBJ1-1	many	CASSLYGGKAEAFF	TGTGCCAGCAGTTTATATGGGGGGAAGGCTGAAGCTTTCTTT
TRBV29-1	-	TRBJ2-1	-	CSVGPGGNEQFF	TGCAGCGTTGGCCCAGGGGGGAATGAGCAGTTCTTC
TRBV12-3/TRBV12-4	-	TRBJ2-7	many	CASSPSGEQYF	TGTGCCAGCAGTCCCTCGGGAGAGCAGTACTTC
TRBV27	-	TRBJ1-2	many	CASSLSTVDYGYTF	TGTGCCAGCAGTTTATCCACAGTCGACTATGGCTACACCTTC
TRBV29-1	-	TRBJ2-7	-	CSVIAAISYEQYF	TGCAGCGTTATAGCGGCCATATCCTACGAGCAGTACTTC
TRBV7-3	-	TRBJ2-3	many	CASSLEAGSTDTQYF	TGTGCCAGCAGCTTAGAAGCAGGTAGCACAGATACGCAGTATTTT
TRBV23-1	TRBD1	TRBJ2-7	many	CASSRDRGHEQYF	TGCGCCAGCAGCCGGGACAGGGGCCACGAGCAGTACTTC
TRBV5-6	-	TRBJ1-3	few	CASSRGNSGNTIYF	TGTGCCAGCAGCAGGGGAAACTCTGGAAACACCATATATTTT
TRBV20-1	TRBD1	TRBJ2-1	few	CSARGQGMGYNEQFF	TGCAGTGCTAGAGGACAGGGAATGGGTTACAATGAGCAGTTCTTC
TRBV4-3	-	TRBJ1-1	few	CASSQDRALNTEAFF	TGCGCCAGCAGCCAAGACCGGGCATTGAACACTGAAGCTTTCTTT
TRBV10-3	-	TRBJ2-2	-	CAISEGAAGELFF	TGTGCCATCAGTGAGGGGGCGGCCGGGGAGCTGTTTTTT
TRBV6-2/TRBV6-3	-	TRBJ1-5	few	CASSLGPPGGNQPQHF	TGTGCCAGCAGTTTAGGACCTCCCGGGGGCAATCAGCCCCAGCATTTT
TRBV29-1	-	TRBJ2-4	many	CSVGEVGVENIQYF	TGCAGCGTTGGAGAGGTGGGGGTTGAAAACATTCAGTACTTC
TRBV7-6	-	TRBJ1-1	many	CASSAGRAEAFF	TGTGCCAGCAGCGCCGGTAGGGCTGAAGCTTTCTTT
TRBV10-3	TRBD1	TRBJ2-6	-	CAISEWDSSSGANVLTF	TGTGCCATCAGTGAGTGGGACAGCAGCTCTGGGGCCAACGTCCTGACTTTC
TRBV19	TRBD1	TRBJ2-7	once	CASSPNRGQGAYEQYF	TGTGCCAGTAGTCCCAACCGGGGACAGGGTGCCTACGAGCAGTACTTC
TRBV14	-	TRBJ2-5	few	CASSQDWRARETQYF	TGTGCCAGCAGCCAAGATTGGAGGGCCAGGGAGACCCAGTACTTC
TRBV12-5	-	TRBJ2-1	many	CASGLSSSRERFF	TGTGCTAGTGGTTTGTCTTCGAGTCGGGAACGGTTCTTC
TRBV9	-	TRBJ2-7	few	CASSPGGAEQYF	TGTGCCAGCAGCCCAGGAGGGGCCGAGCAGTACTTC
TRBV27	-	TRBJ2-7	many	CASSEQDSPYEQYF	TGTGCCAGCAGTGAACAGGACTCCCCCTACGAGCAGTACTTC